This T cell receptor (beta chain) was documented in a study of T cell repertoires in cytomegalovirus infection. Across the whole study: Public TCR beta signature analysis indicated the presence of both CMV infection and matching HLA type. General study points: In two of eight donors, the top clonotype was HLA-C-restricted CMV-specific. There were carriers of CMV plus the relevant HLA, and cumulative public TCR beta family frequency identified them.

TCRdb re-called the reads with MiXCR, one entry per CDR3 protein. Of 250,000 or so distinct CDR3 sequences in the sample, about 15% are singletons; the top ten hold around 43%. This clonotype was seen only a few times. The antigen is not known. This CDR3 is 16 amino acids long. The V segment lost 6 bases and the J segment 2 bases; nucleotides outside the gene matches: 6. CDR1 and CDR2 from the germline V gene are MNHEY and SVGEGT. This TCR was recovered from a human donor in good health (CMV status not recorded). Some clones in this sample may be carry-over from other donors' samples. Sequenced sample: CD8+ T cells from PBMCs. This chain uses TRBV6-2 or TRBV6-3 with TRBJ2-3, with 12 positions matching TRBD2. The CDR3 DNA reads TGTGCCAGCAGCCCCCTAGCGGGGGGGACCACAGATACGCAGTATTTT. Residues: CASSPLAGGTTDTQYF.